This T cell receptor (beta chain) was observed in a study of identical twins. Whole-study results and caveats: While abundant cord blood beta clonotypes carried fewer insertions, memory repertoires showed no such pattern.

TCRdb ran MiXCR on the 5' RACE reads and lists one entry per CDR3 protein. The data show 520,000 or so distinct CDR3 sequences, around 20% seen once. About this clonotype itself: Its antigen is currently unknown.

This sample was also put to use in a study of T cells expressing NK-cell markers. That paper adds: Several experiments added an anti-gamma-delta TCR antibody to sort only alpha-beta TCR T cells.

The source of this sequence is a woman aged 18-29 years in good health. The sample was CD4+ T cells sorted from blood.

The CDR3 DNA follows: TGCAGTGCTAGAGACCCCGCCGGGACAGAAGACACCGGGGAGCTGTTTTTT. It translates to CSARDPAGTEDTGELFF. The chain recombines TRBV20-1 with TRBJ2-2, with 7 positions matching TRBD1. J gave up 3 bases and V 0 bases, and 10 bases lay outside the gene matches. The CDR3 covers 17 residues. CDR1 and CDR2 (germline): DFQATT, SNEGSKA (reference sequence).